The clone carrying this T cell receptor (beta chain) was seen just once. The target antigen is unknown. The identical CDR3 is also encoded by other nucleotide sequences in the sample. These data belong to a study of cytotoxic CD8 clonotypes in ibrutinib-treated CLL. Study details: Of a cohort that held around 11 relapsed/refractory and roughly 14 treatment-naive patients, around 17 were IGHV unmutated.

Study conclusions and caveats: The clonality rise at ibrutinib response reflected private clonotype expansion. Clonality grew at ibrutinib response; at progression, it decreased back toward baseline.

This CDR3 contains 12 residues. CDR1 is MRHNA, CDR2 SNTAGT, per germline. V gave up 8 bases and J gave up 0 bases, with 4 bases separating them. Depth targeted 1 in 200,000 to 1 in 1 million T cells, averaging roughly 9.3x coverage per clonotype. This table comes from immunoSEQ multiplex PCR, and its TCRdb copy is limited to in-frame clones, with some not included. This sample has around 40,000 clones, with approximately 70% found just once. The specimen comprised PBMCs, sampled at disease progression, from a patient treated with ibrutinib. The sequence was obtained from a human donor with chronic lymphocytic leukemia. The chain recombines TRBV6-4 with TRBJ2-2; D unresolved. The DNA of the CDR3 is TGTGCCAGCGGGGCGAACACCGGGGAGCTGTTTTTT. Its protein product is CASGANTGELFF.